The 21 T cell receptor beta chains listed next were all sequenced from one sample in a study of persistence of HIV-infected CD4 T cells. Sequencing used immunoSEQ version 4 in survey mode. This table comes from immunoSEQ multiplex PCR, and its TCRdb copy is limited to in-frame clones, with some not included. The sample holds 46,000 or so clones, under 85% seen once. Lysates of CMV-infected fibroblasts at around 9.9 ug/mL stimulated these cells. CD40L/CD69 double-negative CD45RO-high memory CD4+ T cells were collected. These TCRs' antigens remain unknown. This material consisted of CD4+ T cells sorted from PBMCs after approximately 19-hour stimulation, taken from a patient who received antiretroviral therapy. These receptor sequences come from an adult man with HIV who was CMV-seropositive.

Here the CDR3 reads CASRDSDNSPLHF. The CDR3 bases are TGCGCCAGCCGGGACTCTGATAATTCACCCCTCCACTTT. The V and J genes are TRBV5-1 and TRBJ1-6, with D possibly being TRBD1 (5 bases). Between the trimmed V and J ends, which lost 7 bases and 5 bases, there was a span of 10 bases. The CDR3 sequence is 13 residues long. The germline V gene has CDR1 SGHRS and CDR2 YFSETQ. The full variable domain, completed using reference TRBV5-1 and TRBJ1-6, is KAGVTQTPRYLIKTRGQQVTLSCSPISGHRSVSWYQQTPGQGLQFLFEYFSETQRNKGNFPGRFSGRQFSNSRSEMNVSTLELGDSALYLCASRDSDNSPLHFGNGTRLTVT.

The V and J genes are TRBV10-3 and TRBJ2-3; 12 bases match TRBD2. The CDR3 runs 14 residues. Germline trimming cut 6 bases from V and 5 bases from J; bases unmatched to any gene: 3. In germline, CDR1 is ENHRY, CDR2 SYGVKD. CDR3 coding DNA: TGTGCCATCAGGTCTAGCGGGGGGGGAGATACGCAGTATTTT. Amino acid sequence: CAIRSSGGGDTQYF.

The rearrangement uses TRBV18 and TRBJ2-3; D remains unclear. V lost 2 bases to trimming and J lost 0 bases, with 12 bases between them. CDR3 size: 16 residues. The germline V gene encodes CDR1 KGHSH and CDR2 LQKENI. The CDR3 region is CASSPRKSQSTDTQYF. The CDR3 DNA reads TGTGCCAGCTCACCAAGGAAGAGCCAGAGCACAGATACGCAGTATTTT.

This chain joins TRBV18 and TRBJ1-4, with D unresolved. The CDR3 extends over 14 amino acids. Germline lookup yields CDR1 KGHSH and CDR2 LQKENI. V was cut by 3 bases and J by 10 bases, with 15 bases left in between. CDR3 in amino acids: CASSPTLTEGKLFF. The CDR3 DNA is TGTGCCAGCTCACCGACTTTAACTGAGGGAAAACTGTTTTTT.

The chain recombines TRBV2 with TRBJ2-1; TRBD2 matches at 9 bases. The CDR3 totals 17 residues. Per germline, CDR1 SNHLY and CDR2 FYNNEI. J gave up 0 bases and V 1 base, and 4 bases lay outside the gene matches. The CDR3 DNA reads TGTGCCAGCAGTGAAGAGGTAGCGGGGGTCTCCTACAATGAGCAGTTCTTC. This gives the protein CASSEEVAGVSYNEQFF.

The CDR3: CASSRIAGDEQYF. The CDR3 region has the DNA TGTGCCAGCAGCCGAATCGCGGGAGACGAGCAGTACTTC. The rearrangement links TRBV3-1 (or the pseudogene TRBV3-2) to TRBJ2-7; 7 bases agree with TRBD2. This CDR3 is built from 13 residues. Germline-derived CDR1 and CDR2 are LGHDT and YNNKEL (reference sequence). V shed 4 bases and J 5 bases; nucleotides not matched to a gene: 5.

DNA for the CDR3: TGTGCCAGCAGCTTAACGACAGGGGTCCGTTATGGCTACACCTTC. Translation: CASSLTTGVRYGYTF. This chain joins TRBV5-6 and TRBJ1-2; 8 bases fit TRBD1. Germline V gives CDR1 SGHDT, CDR2 YYEEEE. The CDR3 extends over 15 amino acids. J lost 5 bases, V lost 2 bases, and 8 bases had no gene match.

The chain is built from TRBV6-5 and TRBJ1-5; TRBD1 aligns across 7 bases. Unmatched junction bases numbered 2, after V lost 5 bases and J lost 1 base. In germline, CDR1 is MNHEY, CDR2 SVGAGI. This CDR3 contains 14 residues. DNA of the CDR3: TGTGCCAGCAGTCACAGGGGAAGCAATCAGCCCCAGCATTTT. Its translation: CASSHRGSNQPQHF.

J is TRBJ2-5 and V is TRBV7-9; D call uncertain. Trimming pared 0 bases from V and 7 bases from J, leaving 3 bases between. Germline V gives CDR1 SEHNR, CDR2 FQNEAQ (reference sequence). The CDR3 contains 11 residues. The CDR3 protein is CASSLAATQYF. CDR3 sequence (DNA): TGTGCCAGCAGCTTAGCGGCGACCCAGTACTTC.

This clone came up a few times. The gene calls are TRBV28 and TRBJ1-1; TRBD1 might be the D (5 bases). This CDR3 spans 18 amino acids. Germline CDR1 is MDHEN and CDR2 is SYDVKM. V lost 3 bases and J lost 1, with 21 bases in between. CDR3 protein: CASSFIGAKTSPNTEAFF. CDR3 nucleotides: TGTGCCAGCAGTTTCATAGGGGCGAAGACGTCACCGAACACTGAAGCTTTCTTT. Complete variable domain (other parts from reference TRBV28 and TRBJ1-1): DVKVTQSSRYLVKRTGEKVFLECVQDMDHENMFWYRQDPGLGLRLIYFSYDVKMKEKGDIPEGYSVSREKKERFSLILESASTNQTSMYLCASSFIGAKTSPNTEAFFGQGTRLTVV.

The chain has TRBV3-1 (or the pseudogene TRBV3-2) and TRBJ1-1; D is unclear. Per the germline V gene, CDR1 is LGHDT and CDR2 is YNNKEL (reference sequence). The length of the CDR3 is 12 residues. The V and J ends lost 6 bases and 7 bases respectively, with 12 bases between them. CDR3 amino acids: CASRPGDGEAFF. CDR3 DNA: TGTGCCAGCAGACCAGGCGACGGTGAAGCTTTCTTT.

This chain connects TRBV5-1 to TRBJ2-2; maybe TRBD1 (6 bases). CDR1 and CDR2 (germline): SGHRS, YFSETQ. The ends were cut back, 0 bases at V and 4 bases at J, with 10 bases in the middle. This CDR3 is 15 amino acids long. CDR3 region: CASSLGVGGTGELFF. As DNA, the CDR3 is TGCGCCAGCAGCTTGGGAGTAGGGGGCACCGGGGAGCTGTTTTTT.

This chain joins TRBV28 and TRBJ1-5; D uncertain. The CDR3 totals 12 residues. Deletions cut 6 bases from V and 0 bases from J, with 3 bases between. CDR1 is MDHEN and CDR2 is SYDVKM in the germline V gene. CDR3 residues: CASRNSNQPQHF. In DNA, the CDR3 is TGTGCCAGCAGAAATAGCAATCAGCCCCAGCATTTT.

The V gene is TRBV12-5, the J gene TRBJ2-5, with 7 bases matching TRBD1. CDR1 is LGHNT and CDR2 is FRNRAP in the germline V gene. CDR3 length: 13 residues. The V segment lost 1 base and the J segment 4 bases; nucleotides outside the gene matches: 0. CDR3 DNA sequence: TGTGCTAGTGGTTTGGCAGGGGGAGAGACCCAGTACTTC. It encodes CASGLAGGETQYF. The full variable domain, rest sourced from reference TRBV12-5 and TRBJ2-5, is DARVTQTPRHKVTEMGQEVTMRCQPILGHNTVFWYRQTMMQGLELLAYFRNRAPLDDSGMPKDRFSAEMPDATLATLKIQPSEPRDSAVYFCASGLAGGETQYFGPGTRLLVL.

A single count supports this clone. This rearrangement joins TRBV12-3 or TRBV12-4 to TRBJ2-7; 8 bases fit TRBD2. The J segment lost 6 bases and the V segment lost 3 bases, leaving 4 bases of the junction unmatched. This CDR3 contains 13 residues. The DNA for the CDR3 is TGTGCCAGCAGTTTGGGACTAGATGGCGAGCAGTACTTC. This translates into CASSLGLDGEQYF.

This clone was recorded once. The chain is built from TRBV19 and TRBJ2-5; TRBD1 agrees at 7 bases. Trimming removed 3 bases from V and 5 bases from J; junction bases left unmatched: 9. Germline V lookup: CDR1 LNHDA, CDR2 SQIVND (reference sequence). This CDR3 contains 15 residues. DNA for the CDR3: TGTGCCAGTAGTATCCGGGACAGCCTTGTGGAGACCCAGTACTTC. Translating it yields CASSIRDSLVETQYF.

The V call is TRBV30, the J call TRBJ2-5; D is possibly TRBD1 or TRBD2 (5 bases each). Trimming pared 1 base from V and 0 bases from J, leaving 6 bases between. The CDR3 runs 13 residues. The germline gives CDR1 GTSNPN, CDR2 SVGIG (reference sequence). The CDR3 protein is CAWSGDHQETQYF. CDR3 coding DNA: TGTGCCTGGAGTGGGGACCACCAAGAGACCCAGTACTTC. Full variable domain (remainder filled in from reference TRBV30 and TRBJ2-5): SQTIHQWPATLVQPVGSPLSLECTVEGTSNPNLYWYRQAAGRGLQLLFYSVGIGQISSEVPQNLSASRPQDRQFILSSKKLLLSDSGFYLCAWSGDHQETQYFGPGTRLLVL.

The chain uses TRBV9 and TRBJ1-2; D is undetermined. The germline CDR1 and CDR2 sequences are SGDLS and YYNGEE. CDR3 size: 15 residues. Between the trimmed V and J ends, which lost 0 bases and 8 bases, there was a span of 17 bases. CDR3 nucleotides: TGTGCCAGCAGCGTAGAAGGCCAGGTAGAACGAGGCTACACCTTC. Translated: CASSVEGQVERGYTF.

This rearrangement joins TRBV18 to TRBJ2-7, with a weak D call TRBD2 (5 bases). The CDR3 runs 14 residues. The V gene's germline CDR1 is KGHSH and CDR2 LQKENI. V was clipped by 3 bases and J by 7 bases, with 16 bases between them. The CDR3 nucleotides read TGTGCCAGCTCACCGTATAGAGGGTCAGGAGAGCAGTACTTC. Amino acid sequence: CASSPYRGSGEQYF.

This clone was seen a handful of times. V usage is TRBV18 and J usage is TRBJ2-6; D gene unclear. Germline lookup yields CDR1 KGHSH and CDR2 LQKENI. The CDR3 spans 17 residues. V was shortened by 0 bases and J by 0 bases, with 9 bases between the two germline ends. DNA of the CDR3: TGTGCCAGCTCACCACCCTCCCCCAGCTCTGGGGCCAACGTCCTGACTTTC. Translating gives CASSPPSPSSGANVLTF.

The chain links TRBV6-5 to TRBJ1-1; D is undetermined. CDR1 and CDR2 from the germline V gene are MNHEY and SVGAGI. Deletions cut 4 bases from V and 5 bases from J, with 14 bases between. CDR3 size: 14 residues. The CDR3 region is CASSSIGRWTEAFF. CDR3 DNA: TGTGCCAGCAGTTCAATCGGGAGATGGACTGAAGCTTTCTTT.